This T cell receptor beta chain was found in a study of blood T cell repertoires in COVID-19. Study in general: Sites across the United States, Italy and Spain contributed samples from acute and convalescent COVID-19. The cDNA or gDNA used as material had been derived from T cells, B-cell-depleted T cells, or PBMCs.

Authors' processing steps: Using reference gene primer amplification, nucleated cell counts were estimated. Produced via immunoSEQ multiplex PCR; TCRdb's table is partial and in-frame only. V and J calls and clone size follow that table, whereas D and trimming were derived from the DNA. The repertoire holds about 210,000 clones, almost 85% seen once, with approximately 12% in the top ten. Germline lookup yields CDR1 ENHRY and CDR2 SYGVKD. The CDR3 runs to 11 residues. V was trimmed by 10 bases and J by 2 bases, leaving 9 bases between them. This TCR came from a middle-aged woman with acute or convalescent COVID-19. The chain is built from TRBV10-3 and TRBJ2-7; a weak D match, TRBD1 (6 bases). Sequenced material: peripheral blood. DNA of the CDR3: TGTGCCACACAGGGAACCTACGAGCAGTACTTC. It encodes CATQGTYEQYF.